This T cell receptor (beta chain) was captured in a study of blood T cell repertoires in COVID-19. Study information: PBMCs, B-cell-depleted T cells, or T cells were the source of the cDNA or gDNA that made up the material.

In the source study's methods: For nucleated cells, counts were estimated from reference gene primer amplification. Using immunoSEQ multiplex PCR, the repertoire was profiled, and TCRdb retains in-frame clones only, with some absent. The V and J calls and clone size were taken over from that table, and D and trimming were inferred from the DNA. This repertoire shows 30,000 to 35,000 clones, 60% to 80% found once; its top ten account for 6% to 8%. Trimming stripped 11 bases from V and 11 bases from J, with 18 bases between. The CDR3 has 11 amino acids. Germline lookup yields CDR1 MDHEN and CDR2 SYDVKM.

V usage is TRBV28 and J usage is TRBJ1-1, with unresolved D. The receptor was isolated from a woman aged 55-75 years with acute or convalescent COVID-19. Sequencing input: peripheral blood. The CDR3 nucleotides are TGTGCCGCAAAGAACTCCCTTGGTGCTTTCTTT. This translates into CAAKNSLGAFF. The full variable domain, in which reference TRBV28 and TRBJ1-1 provide the parts outside the CDR3, is DVKVTQSSRYLVKRTGEKVFLECVQDMDHENMFWYRQDPGLGLRLIYFSYDVKMKEKGDIPEGYSVSREKKERFSLILESASTNQTSMYLCAAKNSLGAFFGQGTRLTVV.